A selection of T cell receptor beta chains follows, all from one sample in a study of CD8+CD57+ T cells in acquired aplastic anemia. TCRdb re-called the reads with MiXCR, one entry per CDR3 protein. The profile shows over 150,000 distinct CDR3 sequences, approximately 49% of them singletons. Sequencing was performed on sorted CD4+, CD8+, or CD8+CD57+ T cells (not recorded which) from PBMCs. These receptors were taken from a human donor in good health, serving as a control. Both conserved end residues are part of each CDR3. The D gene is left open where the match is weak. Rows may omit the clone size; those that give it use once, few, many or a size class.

CDR3aa: CASSLGPSQGVVGSPLHF; CDR3nt: TGTGCCAGCAGCTTAGGTCCCTCGCAGGGGGTAGTAGGTTCACCCCTCCACTTT; v_gene: TRBV7-9; abundance: NA; d_gene: TRBD1; j_gene: TRBJ1-6
CDR3aa: CAISATSGGAIPDTQYF; CDR3nt: TGTGCCATCAGCGCCACTAGCGGGGGGGCCATACCAGATACGCAGTATTTT; v_gene: TRBV10-1; abundance: once; d_gene: TRBD2; j_gene: TRBJ2-3
CDR3aa: CASSLAPGGLVADTQYF; CDR3nt: TGTGCCAGCAGCTTAGCCCCGGGGGGCCTAGTCGCAGATACGCAGTATTTT; v_gene: TRBV7-9; abundance: many; d_gene: NA; j_gene: TRBJ2-3
CDR3aa: CASSLQGLEETQYF; CDR3nt: TGTGCCAGCAGCTTACAAGGTCTTGAAGAGACCCAGTACTTC; v_gene: TRBV7-9; abundance: many; d_gene: NA; j_gene: TRBJ2-5
CDR3aa: CASSLGLAAFADTQYF; CDR3nt: TGTGCCAGCAGCTTGGGACTAGCGGCGTTCGCAGATACGCAGTATTTT; v_gene: TRBV5-8; abundance: many; d_gene: TRBD2; j_gene: TRBJ2-3
CDR3aa: CSARGTGFGGTEAFF; CDR3nt: TGCAGTGCTAGGGGGACAGGGTTTGGTGGCACTGAAGCTTTCTTT; v_gene: TRBV20-1; abundance: few; d_gene: TRBD1; j_gene: TRBJ1-1
CDR3aa: CSASNTRGRLDEQYF; CDR3nt: TGCAGTGCTAGTAATACCAGGGGGCGCTTGGACGAGCAGTACTTC; v_gene: TRBV20-1; abundance: NA; d_gene: TRBD1; j_gene: TRBJ2-7
CDR3aa: CASSPWATGKRGLGQPQHF; CDR3nt: TGTGCCAGCAGCCCCTGGGCCACGGGGAAGAGGGGTCTTGGTCAGCCCCAGCATTTT; v_gene: TRBV28; abundance: few; d_gene: NA; j_gene: TRBJ1-5
CDR3aa: CASSLGWETQYF; CDR3nt: TGTGCCAGCAGCCTAGGTTGGGAGACCCAGTACTTC; v_gene: TRBV5-4; abundance: NA; d_gene: NA; j_gene: TRBJ2-5
CDR3aa: CASSLAGGPYYNEQFF; CDR3nt: TGTGCCAGCAGCTTAGCGGGGGGGCCTTACTACAATGAGCAGTTCTTC; v_gene: TRBV7-2; abundance: many; d_gene: NA; j_gene: TRBJ2-1
CDR3aa: CASSIGLAVEQFF; CDR3nt: TGTGCCAGCAGCATCGGACTAGCAGTTGAGCAGTTCTTC; v_gene: TRBV7-3; abundance: NA; d_gene: TRBD2; j_gene: TRBJ2-1
CDR3aa: CASSVGSQANTEAFF; CDR3nt: TGTGCCAGCAGCGTAGGGTCCCAGGCGAACACTGAAGCTTTCTTT; v_gene: TRBV9; abundance: NA; d_gene: NA; j_gene: TRBJ1-1
CDR3aa: CASSQDLPSGDTQYF; CDR3nt: TGTGCCAGCAGCCAAGATTTGCCTAGCGGAGATACGCAGTATTTT; v_gene: TRBV14; abundance: many; d_gene: TRBD2; j_gene: TRBJ2-3
CDR3aa: CASSLSSGVEVQPQHF; CDR3nt: TGTGCCAGCAGCTTATCGTCGGGGGTAGAGGTTCAGCCCCAGCATTTT; v_gene: TRBV5-6; abundance: many; d_gene: NA; j_gene: TRBJ1-5
CDR3aa: CASSYVGNYGYTF; CDR3nt: TGTGCCAGCAGTTACGTGGGGAACTATGGCTACACCTTC; v_gene: TRBV6-6; abundance: many; d_gene: NA; j_gene: TRBJ1-2
CDR3aa: CAISARGDGYTF; CDR3nt: TGTGCCATCAGTGCCAGGGGGGATGGCTACACCTTC; v_gene: TRBV10-3; abundance: many; d_gene: TRBD1; j_gene: TRBJ1-2